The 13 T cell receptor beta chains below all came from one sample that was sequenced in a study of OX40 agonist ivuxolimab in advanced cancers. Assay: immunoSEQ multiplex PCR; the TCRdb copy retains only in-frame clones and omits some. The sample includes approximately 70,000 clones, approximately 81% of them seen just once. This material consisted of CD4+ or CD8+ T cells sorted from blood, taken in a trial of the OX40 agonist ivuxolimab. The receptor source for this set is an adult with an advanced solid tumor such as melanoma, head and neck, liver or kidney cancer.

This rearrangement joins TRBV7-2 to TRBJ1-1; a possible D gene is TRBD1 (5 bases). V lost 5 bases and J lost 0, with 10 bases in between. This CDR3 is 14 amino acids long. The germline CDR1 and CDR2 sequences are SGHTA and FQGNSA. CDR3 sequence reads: CASSRQRMNTEAFF. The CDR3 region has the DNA TGTGCCAGCAGCCGACAGAGAATGAACACTGAAGCTTTCTTT. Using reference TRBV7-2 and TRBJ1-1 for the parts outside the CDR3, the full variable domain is GAGVSQSPSNKVTEKGKDVELRCDPISGHTALYWYRQSLGQGLEFLIYFQGNSAPDKSGLPSDRFSAERTGGSVSTLTIQRTQQEDSAVYLCASSRQRMNTEAFFGQGTRLTVV.

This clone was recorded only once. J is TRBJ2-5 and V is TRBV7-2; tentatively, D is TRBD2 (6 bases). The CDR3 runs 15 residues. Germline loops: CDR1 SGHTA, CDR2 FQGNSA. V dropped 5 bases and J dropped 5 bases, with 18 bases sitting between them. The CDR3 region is CASSPASGRRETQYF. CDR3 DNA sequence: TGTGCCAGCAGCCCTGCTAGTGGGAGGCGCGAGACCCAGTACTTC.

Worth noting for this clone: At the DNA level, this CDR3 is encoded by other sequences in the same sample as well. The CDR3 protein is CASSLQGPGNTIYF. Here the CDR3 DNA reads TGTGCCAGCAGCTTGCAGGGCCCTGGAAACACCATATATTTT. This chain uses TRBV5-4 with TRBJ1-3, with D perhaps matching TRBD1 (5 bases). This CDR3 has 14 amino acids. Germline lookup yields CDR1 SGHNT and CDR2 YYREEE (reference sequence). V was shortened by 1 base and J by 2 bases, with 7 bases between the two germline ends.

DNA for the CDR3: TGTGCCAGCAGTTTATCAGGGAGCAATCAGCCCCAGCATTTT. This sequence encodes CASSLSGSNQPQHF. The chain uses TRBV28 and TRBJ1-5; D possibly corresponds to TRBD1 (5 bases). The V end lost 1 base, the J end lost 1 base, and 5 bases lay between the germline ends. The CDR3 extends over 14 amino acids. Germline V lookup: CDR1 MDHEN, CDR2 SYDVKM.

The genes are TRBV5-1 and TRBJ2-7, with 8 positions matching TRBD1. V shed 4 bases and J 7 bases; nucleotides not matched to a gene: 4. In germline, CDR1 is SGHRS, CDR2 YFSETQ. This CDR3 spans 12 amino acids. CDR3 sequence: CASSLGQAEQYF. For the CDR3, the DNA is TGCGCCAGCAGCCTGGGACAGGCAGAGCAGTACTTC.

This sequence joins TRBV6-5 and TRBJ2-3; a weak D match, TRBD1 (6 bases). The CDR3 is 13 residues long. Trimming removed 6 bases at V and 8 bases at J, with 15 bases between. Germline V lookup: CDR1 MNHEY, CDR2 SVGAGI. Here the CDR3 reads CASRPYRDATQYF. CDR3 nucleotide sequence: TGTGCCAGCAGACCATACAGGGATGCTACGCAGTATTTT.

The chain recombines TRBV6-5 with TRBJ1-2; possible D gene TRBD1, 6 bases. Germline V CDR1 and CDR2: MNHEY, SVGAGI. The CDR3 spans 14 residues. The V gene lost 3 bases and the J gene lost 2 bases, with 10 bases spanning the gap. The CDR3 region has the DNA TGTGCCAGCAGTTATCTCACAGGGAACTATGGCTACACCTTC. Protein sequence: CASSYLTGNYGYTF.

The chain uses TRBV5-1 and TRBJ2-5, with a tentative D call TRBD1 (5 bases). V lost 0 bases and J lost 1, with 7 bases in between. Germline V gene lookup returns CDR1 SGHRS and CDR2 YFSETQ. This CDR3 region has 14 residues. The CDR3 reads CASSLVTVQETQYF. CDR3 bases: TGCGCCAGCAGCTTGGTGACAGTCCAAGAGACCCAGTACTTC.

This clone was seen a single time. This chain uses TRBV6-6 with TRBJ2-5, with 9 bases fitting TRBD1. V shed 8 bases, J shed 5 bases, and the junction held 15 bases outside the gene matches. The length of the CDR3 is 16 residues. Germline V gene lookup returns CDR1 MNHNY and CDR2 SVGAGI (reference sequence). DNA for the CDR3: TGTGCCAGCGTCCTAGGACAGGGGATGGGTAGGGAGACCCAGTACTTC. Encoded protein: CASVLGQGMGRETQYF.

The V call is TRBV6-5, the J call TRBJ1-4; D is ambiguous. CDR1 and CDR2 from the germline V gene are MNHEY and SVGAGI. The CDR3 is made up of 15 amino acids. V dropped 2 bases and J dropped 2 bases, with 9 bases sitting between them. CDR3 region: CASSYGTATNEKLFF. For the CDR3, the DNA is TGTGCCAGCAGTTACGGCACTGCTACTAATGAAAAACTGTTTTTT.

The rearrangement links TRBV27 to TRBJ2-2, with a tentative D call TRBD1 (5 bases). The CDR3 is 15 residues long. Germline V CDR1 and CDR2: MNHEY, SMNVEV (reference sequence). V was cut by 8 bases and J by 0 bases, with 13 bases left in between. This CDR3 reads CASRRGSANTGELFF. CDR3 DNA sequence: TGTGCCAGCCGTAGGGGCTCCGCGAACACCGGGGAGCTGTTTTTT.

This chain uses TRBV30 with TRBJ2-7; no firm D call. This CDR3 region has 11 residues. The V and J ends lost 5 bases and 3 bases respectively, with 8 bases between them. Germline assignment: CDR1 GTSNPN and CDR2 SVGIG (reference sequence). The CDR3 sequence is CAWDVSYEQYF. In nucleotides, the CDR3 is TGTGCCTGGGATGTTAGCTACGAGCAGTACTTC.

CDR3 sequence: CASSYSRAGGYEQYF. CDR3 bases: TGTGCCAGCAGTTACTCGAGAGCGGGAGGATACGAGCAGTACTTC. V is TRBV6-6 and J is TRBJ2-7; 9 bases are shared with TRBD2. Germline CDR1 is MNHNY and CDR2 is SVGAGI (reference sequence). The J segment lost 4 bases and the V segment lost 0 bases, leaving 4 bases of the junction unmatched. The CDR3 has 15 residues.